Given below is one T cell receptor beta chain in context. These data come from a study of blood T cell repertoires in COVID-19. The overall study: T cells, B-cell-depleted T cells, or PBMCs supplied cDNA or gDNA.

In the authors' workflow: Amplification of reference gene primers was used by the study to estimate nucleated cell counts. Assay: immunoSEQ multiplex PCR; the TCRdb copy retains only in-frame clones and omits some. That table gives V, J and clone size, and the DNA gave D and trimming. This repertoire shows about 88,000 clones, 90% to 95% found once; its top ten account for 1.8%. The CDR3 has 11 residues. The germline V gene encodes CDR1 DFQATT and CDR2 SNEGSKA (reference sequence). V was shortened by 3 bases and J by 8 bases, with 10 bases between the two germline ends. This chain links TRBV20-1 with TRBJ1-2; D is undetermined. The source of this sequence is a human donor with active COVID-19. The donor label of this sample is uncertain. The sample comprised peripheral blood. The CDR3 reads CSASLGYGYTF. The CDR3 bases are TGCAGTGCTAGTCTAGGATACGGCTACACCTTC.